The 19 T cell receptor beta chains reported below all come from one sample, sequenced in a study of graft-versus-host responses after intestinal transplantation. No antigen is known for these receptors. Sequenced by immunoSEQ multiplex PCR; TCRdb stores in-frame clones only, minus some. The table shows under 150,000 clones, with 90% occurring only once. The sample in question was unstimulated CD4+ T cells sorted from spleen or lymph node cells, obtained before intestinal transplant. These receptors came from a human donor who received an intestinal transplant.

This rearrangement joins TRBV7-2 to TRBJ2-5; the D gene is possibly TRBD1 (6 bases). The CDR3 has 15 residues. V was pared by 3 bases and J by 1 base, with 12 bases between. CDR1 is SGHTA, CDR2 FQGNSA, per germline. CDR3 coding DNA: TGTGCCAGCAGCTTGTCAGGGGCGGTCCAAGAGACCCAGTACTTC. This translates into CASSLSGAVQETQYF.

This chain joins TRBV6-5 and TRBJ2-1; maybe TRBD1 (6 bases). The V gene lost 5 bases and the J gene lost 2 bases, with 13 bases spanning the gap. The CDR3 length is 15 residues. Germline-derived CDR1 and CDR2 are MNHEY and SVGAGI. The CDR3, as DNA: TGTGCCAGCAGTAGAAACAGGGAACCCTACAATGAGCAGTTCTTC. Translating it yields CASSRNREPYNEQFF.

This chain links TRBV2 with TRBJ1-2, with D perhaps TRBD1 (6 bases). This CDR3 has 17 amino acids. Trimming pared 1 base from V and 2 bases from J, leaving 17 bases between. CDR1 SNHLY and CDR2 FYNNEI come from the germline V gene. CDR3 DNA: TGTGCCAGCAGTGAAGAATTCGGACAGAAGGGGAACTATGGCTACACCTTC. It yields the protein CASSEEFGQKGNYGYTF.

The chain couples TRBV5-8 to TRBJ2-1, with D maybe TRBD2 (6 bases). The germline CDR1 and CDR2 sequences are SGHTS and YDEGEE. V was pared by 4 bases and J by 5 bases, with 19 bases between. The CDR3 covers 16 residues. The CDR3 is CASSRLAVSPNNEQFF. The CDR3 coding sequence is TGTGCCAGCAGCCGATTAGCGGTGAGTCCAAACAATGAGCAGTTCTTC.

This chain links TRBV10-1 with TRBJ2-2; D ambiguous. V lost 8 bases and J lost 4, with 14 bases in between. The CDR3 sequence is 14 residues long. CDR1 WNHNN and CDR2 SYGVQD come from the germline V gene (reference sequence). CDR3 region: CASSQSHGTGELFF. CDR3 DNA: TGCGCCAGCTCACAGTCCCACGGCACCGGGGAGCTGTTTTTT.

A single count supports this clone. The chain combines TRBV7-8 with TRBJ2-1; 10 bases map to TRBD2. Germline-derived CDR1 and CDR2 are SGHVS and FQNEAQ. Trimming took 1 base from V and 8 from J; bases not matched to a gene: 2. The CDR3 is 14 residues long. DNA of the CDR3: TGTGCCAGCAGCTTAGTAGCGGGGGGCCATGAGCAGTTCTTC. Its protein is CASSLVAGGHEQFF.

The chain has TRBV5-1 and TRBJ1-1; D might be TRBD1 (5 bases). Germline CDR1 is SGHRS and CDR2 is YFSETQ. This CDR3 is 16 amino acids long. Deletions cut 6 bases from V and 3 bases from J, with 21 bases between. CDR3 bases: TGCGCCAGCATGGGGGGACCGAGCGGGGCTCACACTGAAGCTTTCTTT. Amino acids: CASMGGPSGAHTEAFF.

This sequence joins TRBV7-2 and TRBJ2-5; TRBD2 aligns across 7 bases. This CDR3 contains 14 residues. J lost 3 bases, V lost 5 bases, and 6 bases had no gene match. Germline-derived CDR1 and CDR2 are SGHTA and FQGNSA. The CDR3 here is CASSRTRSEETQYF. The CDR3 DNA sequence: TGTGCCAGCAGCCGGACTAGATCCGAAGAGACCCAGTACTTC.

In this sample, this clone turned up once. The chain combines TRBV4-1 with TRBJ2-3, with 9 bases that match TRBD1. The germline V gene encodes CDR1 MGHRA and CDR2 YSYEKL. V lost 6 bases, J lost 8 bases, and 15 bases stayed unmatched. This CDR3 region has 16 residues. CDR3 residues: CASRKMGEGQGPTQYF. CDR3 sequence (DNA): TGCGCCAGCAGAAAAATGGGGGAGGGACAGGGTCCTACGCAGTATTTT.

V and J are TRBV5-1 and TRBJ2-1; 10 nucleotides match TRBD2. Trimming removed 3 bases from V and 8 bases from J; junction bases left unmatched: 5. CDR1 is SGHRS, CDR2 YFSETQ, per germline. This CDR3 spans 14 amino acids. CDR3 amino acids: CASSSSGRGDEQFF. CDR3 in DNA: TGCGCCAGCAGCTCTAGCGGGAGAGGGGATGAGCAGTTCTTC. The full variable domain, in which reference TRBV5-1 and TRBJ2-1 provide the parts outside the CDR3, is KAGVTQTPRYLIKTRGQQVTLSCSPISGHRSVSWYQQTPGQGLQFLFEYFSETQRNKGNFPGRFSGRQFSNSRSEMNVSTLELGDSALYLCASSSSGRGDEQFFGPGTRLTVL.

The J gene is TRBJ1-1, the V gene TRBV10-2; no firm D call. The CDR3 extends over 13 amino acids. Germline-derived CDR1 and CDR2 are WSHSY and SAAADI. Trimming shortened V by 7 bases and J by 6 bases, and 15 bases separated the two germline ends. The CDR3 is CASNQAHTAEAFF. CDR3 nucleotides: TGCGCCAGCAATCAGGCACATACCGCTGAAGCTTTCTTT.

This clone came up once. The rearrangement links TRBV10-2 to TRBJ1-2; 11 bases line up with TRBD1. This CDR3 contains 13 residues. Unmatched junction bases numbered 11, after V lost 9 bases and J lost 11 bases. The V gene's germline CDR1 is WSHSY and CDR2 SAAADI. The DNA of the CDR3 is TGCGCCAGTACGGACAGGGGGCGCTTCGGTTACACCTTC. This encodes CASTDRGRFGYTF.

The V gene is TRBV4-1, the J gene TRBJ2-5; 10 bases are a match to TRBD2. Germline CDR1 and CDR2: MGHRA and YSYEKL. The CDR3 loop spans 16 amino acids. The V segment lost 4 bases and the J segment 5 bases; nucleotides outside the gene matches: 10. The chain's CDR3 is CASSPVEREGRETQYF. The DNA of the CDR3 is TGCGCCAGCAGCCCCGTTGAGCGGGAGGGCCGTGAGACCCAGTACTTC.

CDR3 residues: CASSPKGQFTDTQYF. The CDR3 coding sequence is TGTGCCAGCTCACCAAAGGGACAGTTCACAGATACGCAGTATTTT. The gene calls are TRBV18 and TRBJ2-3; 7 nucleotides agree with TRBD1. The CDR3 totals 15 residues. Germline loops: CDR1 KGHSH, CDR2 LQKENI. V lost 2 bases to trimming and J lost 2 bases; unmatched junction nucleotides: 4. Together with reference TRBV18 and TRBJ2-3, the CDR3 gives the full variable domain: NAGVMQNPRHLVRRRGQEARLRCSPMKGHSHVYWYRQLPEEGLKFMVYLQKENIIDESGMPKERFSAEFPKEGPSILRIQQVVRGDSAAYFCASSPKGQFTDTQYFGPGTRLTVL.

The chain recombines TRBV2 with TRBJ2-7; TRBD1 is a possible D gene (6 bases). CDR3 length equals 17 residues. Looked up from germline, CDR1 is SNHLY and CDR2 is FYNNEI. Trimming shortened V by 3 bases and J by 1 base, and 19 bases separated the two germline ends. This chain's CDR3 is CASSDPYRERLSYEQYF. As DNA, the CDR3 is TGTGCCAGCAGTGACCCCTACAGGGAACGGCTATCCTACGAGCAGTACTTC. Full variable domain (outside the CDR3, taken from reference TRBV2 and TRBJ2-7): EPEVTQTPSHQVTQMGQEVILRCVPISNHLYFYWYRQILGQKVEFLVSFYNNEISEKSEIFDDQFSVERPDGSNFTLKIRSTKLEDSAMYFCASSDPYRERLSYEQYFGPGTRLTVT.

V is TRBV5-5 and J is TRBJ2-7, with D maybe TRBD1 (5 bases). The CDR3 has 15 amino acids. Germline CDR1 and CDR2: SGHKS and YYEKEE (reference sequence). V was cut by 4 bases and J by 3 bases, with 17 bases left in between. The CDR3 loop is CASSPSDRIRYEQYF. CDR3 DNA: TGTGCCAGCAGCCCGTCAGACAGAATCCGCTACGAGCAGTACTTC.

The chain has TRBV18 and TRBJ2-3; TRBD1 matches 9 bases. Germline CDR1 reads KGHSH; CDR2 reads LQKENI. The length of the CDR3 is 16 residues. V trimming: 1 base; J trimming: 4 bases; junction bases outside the gene matches: 6. For the CDR3, the DNA is TGTGCCAGCTCACCACTTGGGGACAGGGTACCAGATACGCAGTATTTT. Protein product: CASSPLGDRVPDTQYF.

The chain carries TRBV18 and TRBJ2-7; D ambiguous. V lost 4 bases, J lost 1 base, and 11 bases lay in between. CDR3 length: 14 residues. Germline values: CDR1 KGHSH, CDR2 LQKENI. CDR3 sequence (DNA): TGTGCCAGCTCACTTGGGCAGGAATCCTACGAGCAGTACTTC. Translation gives CASSLGQESYEQYF.

This chain joins TRBV7-9 and TRBJ1-3; D might be TRBD1 (6 bases). V lost 4 bases, J lost 0 bases, and 13 bases lay in between. This CDR3 spans 16 amino acids. Germline V gene data show CDR1 as SEHNR and CDR2 as FQNEAQ (reference sequence). The CDR3 loop is CASSSIQGLSGNTIYF. CDR3 nucleotide sequence: TGTGCCAGCAGCTCCATACAGGGTCTCTCTGGAAACACCATATATTTT.